This note documents a single T cell receptor beta chain sequence. The antigen this receptor binds is unknown. No base-level quality is on record; no much larger clone is a single base apart. This specimen comes from a study of T cells in Graves' hyperthyroidism and ophthalmopathy (dated by TCRdb to about 2019). Regarding the study in general: To identify distinguishing TCR V-J signatures, a discovery cohort of 100 patients was used, comprising fewer than 45 with Graves' ophthalmopathy and 55 to 65 with stable Graves' hyperthyroidism. Whether ophthalmopathy could be predicted prospectively was tested in an independent validation cohort made up of roughly 19 hyperthyroidism patients plus 17 patients who later progressed to ophthalmopathy. For training and testing, the 100 or so patients in the discovery cohort were randomly divided in a 7:3 ratio. The study also compared thyroid tissue and blood T-cell repertoires from more than five Graves' hyperthyroidism patients. Once sampling was done, hyperthyroidism patients were given methimazole at a starting dose of 30 mg daily, whereas ophthalmopathy patients were given high-dose intravenous methylprednisolone. The paper describes TCR Vbeta CDR3 sequencing of around 130 peripheral blood samples, made up of under 50 ophthalmopathy patients, some 80 hyperthyroidism patients and 17 progressor patients. General findings and caveats noted by the study authors: Blood samples also contained most of the expanded thyroid clonotypes (frequency above 0.001), which suggests that blood repertoires may reflect thyroid immune responses. Sample size was not statistically predetermined, and investigators were not blinded to group allocation. During validation, the model predicted progression to ophthalmopathy a median of approximately six months ahead of onset, with around 65% sensitivity and almost 75% specificity. A model built on a 13 V-J signature distinguished ophthalmopathy from stable hyperthyroidism, reaching about 88% sensitivity and about 81% specificity in cross-validation and 80%/75% in testing.

TCR beta CDR3 regions were amplified from RNA transcripts. The first round of RT-PCR for the TCR CDR3 was performed with the HTBI primer set and the Qiagen OneStep RT-PCR kit. A second multiplex PCR round built the libraries, followed by size selection and purification. Paired-end sequencing of the libraries was performed with 100 bp reads on an Illumina HiSeq2000. In the authors' own workflow: SOAPnuke was used to process the raw data, with reads discarded if the reads contained adapters or uncalled bases, had a mean Phred below 15, or lacked an exact constant-primer or identifier match. COPE v1.2.5 was used to merge the high-quality paired reads, and each unique nucleotide sequence was defined as a clonotype. Clonotypes were aligned to IMGT TRBV, TRBD and TRBJ reference segments using MiTCR v1.1. The analysis included only V-J combinations with a frequency above 0.0001, which together covered around 99% of the repertoires. A TCS score was defined as the ratio of F50 (clonal expansion) to E x V (chaos), with BLOSUM62-based TCRdist applied between CDR3 peptides within each V-J. Welch's t-statistics and random forest reduced around 510 V-J features to about 13, which were used in a naive Bayes classifier (R e1071). Thyroid-blood repertoire similarity was quantified with the Morisita-Horn index. The raw public reads went through TCRdb reprocessing: fastp at Q25, MiXCR clone calling, in-frame beta chains kept. Duplicate CDR3 protein sequences are folded into a single record with the most common DNA and genes. V and J calls and clone size were set by TCRdb, not the authors. For this sample there are 500,000 to 600,000 distinct CDR3 sequences; 40% to 55% appear just once. The top ten clones comprise 44% of the sample.

Patients with uncontrolled infections, other autoimmune diseases, pregnancy or lactation were excluded. Diagnoses were based on clinical symptoms, serum thyroxine and TRAb, thyroid ultrasound and orbital computed tomography. Total RNA was extracted using Trizol reagent, and RNA quality was assessed on an Agilent 2100 Bioanalyzer. V was cut back by 4 bases and J by 0 bases, leaving a gap of 3 bases between them. CDR1 and CDR2, per the germline V gene (reference sequence), are DFQATT and SNEGSKA. From the cysteine through the phenylalanine, the CDR3 covers 11 amino acids. The only DNA kept is the CDR3, 33 bases in frame from the first base.

Sequenced input: peripheral blood or thyroid tissue (not recorded which). The sequence links TRBV20-1 to TRBJ1-2; no D segment can be confidently identified. The sequence derives from an adult woman with Graves' disease, either hyperthyroidism or ophthalmopathy (not recorded which). The CDR3 protein sequence reads: CSAIANYGYTF. In nucleotides, the sequence is TGCAGTGCTATCGCTAACTATGGCTACACCTTC.